This TCR beta chain came from a study of T-cell reconstitution after alpha-beta-depleted transplantation in children. Losses at the gene ends were 6 bases for V and 7 bases for J; bases not matched to a gene: 7. CDR3 length equals 14 residues. The germline CDR1 and CDR2 sequences are KGHSH and LQKENI. Ten or more counts support this clonotype. It was with unique molecular identifiers that the TCRbeta library was prepared. TCRdb recomputed calls from the PCR reads with MiXCR, one row per CDR3 protein. The sample lists about 98,000 distinct CDR3 sequences, around 7% occurring once. The sample here was PBMCs, taken before TCRalphabeta/CD19-depleted stem cell transplant. This sequence originates from a boy younger than 10 with acute lymphoblastic leukemia, due to receive a stem cell transplant. The chain links TRBV18 to TRBJ2-1; TRBD1 aligns across 9 bases. The CDR3 here is CASSTGQGGNEQFF. The CDR3 nucleotides are TGTGCCAGCTCTACGGGACAGGGAGGGAATGAGCAGTTCTTC. Full variable domain (remainder filled in from reference TRBV18 and TRBJ2-1): NAGVMQNPRHLVRRRGQEARLRCSPMKGHSHVYWYRQLPEEGLKFMVYLQKENIIDESGMPKERFSAEFPKEGPSILRIQQVVRGDSAAYFCASSTGQGGNEQFFGPGTRLTVL.